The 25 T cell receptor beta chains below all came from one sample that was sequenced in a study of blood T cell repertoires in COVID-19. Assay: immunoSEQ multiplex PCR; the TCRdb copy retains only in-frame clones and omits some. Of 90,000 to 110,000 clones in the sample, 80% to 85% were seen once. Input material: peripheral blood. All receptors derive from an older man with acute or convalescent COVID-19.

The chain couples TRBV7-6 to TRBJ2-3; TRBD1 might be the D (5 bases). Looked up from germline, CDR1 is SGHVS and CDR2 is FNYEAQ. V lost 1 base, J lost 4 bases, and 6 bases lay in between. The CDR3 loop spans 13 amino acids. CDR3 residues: CASSLVRADTQYF. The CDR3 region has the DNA TGTGCCAGCAGCTTAGTCAGGGCAGATACGCAGTATTTT. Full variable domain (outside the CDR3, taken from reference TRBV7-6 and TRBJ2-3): GAGVSQSPRYKVTKRGQDVALRCDPISGHVSLYWYRQALGQGPEFLTYFNYEAQQDKSGLPNDRFSAERPEGSISTLTIQRTEQRDSAMYRCASSLVRADTQYFGPGTRLTVL.

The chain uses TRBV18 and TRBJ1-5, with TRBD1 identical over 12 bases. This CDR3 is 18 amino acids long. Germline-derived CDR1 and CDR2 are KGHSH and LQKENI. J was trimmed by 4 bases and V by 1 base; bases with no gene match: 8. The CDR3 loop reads CASSPRGTGGLVNQPQHF. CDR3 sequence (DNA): TGTGCCAGCTCACCACGGGGGACAGGGGGCTTAGTTAATCAGCCCCAGCATTTT. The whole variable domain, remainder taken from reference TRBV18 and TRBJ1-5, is NAGVMQNPRHLVRRRGQEARLRCSPMKGHSHVYWYRQLPEEGLKFMVYLQKENIIDESGMPKERFSAEFPKEGPSILRIQQVVRGDSAAYFCASSPRGTGGLVNQPQHFGDGTRLSIL.

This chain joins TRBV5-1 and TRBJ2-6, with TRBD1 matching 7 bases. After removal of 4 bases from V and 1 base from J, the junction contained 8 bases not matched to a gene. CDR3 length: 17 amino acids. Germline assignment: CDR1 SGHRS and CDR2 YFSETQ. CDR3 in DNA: TGCGCCAGCAGCCCAGGGGACAGCTCATCTGGGGCCAACGTCCTGACTTTC. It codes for CASSPGDSSSGANVLTF.

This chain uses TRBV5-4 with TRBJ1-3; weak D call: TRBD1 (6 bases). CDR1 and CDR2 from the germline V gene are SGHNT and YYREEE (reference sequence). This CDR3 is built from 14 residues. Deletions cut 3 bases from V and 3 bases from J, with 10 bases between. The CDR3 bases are TGTGCCAGCAGCTCCCGGACAGATGGAAACACCATATATTTT. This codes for CASSSRTDGNTIYF.

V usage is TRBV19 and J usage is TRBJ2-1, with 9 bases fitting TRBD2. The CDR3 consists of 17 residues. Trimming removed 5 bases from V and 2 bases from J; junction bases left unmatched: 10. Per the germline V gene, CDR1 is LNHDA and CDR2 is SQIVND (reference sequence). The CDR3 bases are TGTGCCAGTAGTTCAAAATTGACTAGCGGCCCCTACAATGAGCAGTTCTTC. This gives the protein CASSSKLTSGPYNEQFF.

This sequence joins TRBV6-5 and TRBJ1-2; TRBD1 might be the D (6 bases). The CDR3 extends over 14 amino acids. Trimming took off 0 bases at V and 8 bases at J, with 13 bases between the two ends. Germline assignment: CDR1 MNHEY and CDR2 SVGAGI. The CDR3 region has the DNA TGTGCCAGCAGTTACTCAGGGGGTATGCGAGGCTACACCTTC. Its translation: CASSYSGGMRGYTF.

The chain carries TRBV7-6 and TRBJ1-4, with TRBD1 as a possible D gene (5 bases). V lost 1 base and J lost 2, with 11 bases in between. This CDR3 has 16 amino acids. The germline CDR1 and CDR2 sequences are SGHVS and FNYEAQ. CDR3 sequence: CASSLGTGGTNEKLFF. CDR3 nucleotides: TGTGCCAGCAGCTTAGGCACGGGGGGGACTAATGAAAAACTGTTTTTT.

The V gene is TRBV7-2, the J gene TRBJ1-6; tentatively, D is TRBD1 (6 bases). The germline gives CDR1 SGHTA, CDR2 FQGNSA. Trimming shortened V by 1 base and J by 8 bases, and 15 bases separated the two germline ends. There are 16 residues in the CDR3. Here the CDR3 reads CASSLEFLGGDSPLHF. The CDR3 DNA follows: TGTGCCAGCAGCTTAGAGTTTCTAGGGGGAGATTCACCCCTCCACTTT.

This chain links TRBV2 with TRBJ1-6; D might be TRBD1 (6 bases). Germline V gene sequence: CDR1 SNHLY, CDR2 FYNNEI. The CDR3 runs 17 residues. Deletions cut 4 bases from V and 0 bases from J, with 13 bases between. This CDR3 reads CASSAGGRSSYNSPLHF. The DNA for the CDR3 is TGTGCCAGCAGTGCGGGGGGGCGTAGCTCCTATAATTCACCCCTCCACTTT.

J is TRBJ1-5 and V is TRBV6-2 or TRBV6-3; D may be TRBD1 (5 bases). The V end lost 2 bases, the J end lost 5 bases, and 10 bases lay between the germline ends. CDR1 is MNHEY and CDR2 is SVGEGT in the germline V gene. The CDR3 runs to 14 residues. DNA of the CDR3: TGTGCCAGCAGTTACGGGGCTCTTTATCAGCCCCAGCATTTT. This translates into CASSYGALYQPQHF.

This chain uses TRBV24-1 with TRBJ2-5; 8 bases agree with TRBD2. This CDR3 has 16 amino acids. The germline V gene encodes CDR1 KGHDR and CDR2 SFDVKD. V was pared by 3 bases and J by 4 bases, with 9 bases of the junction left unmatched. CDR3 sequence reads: CATSDSGRGGGETQYF. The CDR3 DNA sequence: TGTGCCACCAGTGATAGCGGGAGAGGTGGCGGAGAGACCCAGTACTTC.

The CDR3 coding sequence is TGTGCCAGCAGTTTTATAAGCGGGCCAGGCGAGCAGTACTTC. Protein product: CASSFISGPGEQYF. The genes are TRBV27 and TRBJ2-7; D possibly corresponds to TRBD2 (6 bases). Trimming shortened V by 3 bases and J by 6 bases, and 15 bases separated the two germline ends. Germline assignment: CDR1 MNHEY and CDR2 SMNVEV (reference sequence). This CDR3 is 14 amino acids long.

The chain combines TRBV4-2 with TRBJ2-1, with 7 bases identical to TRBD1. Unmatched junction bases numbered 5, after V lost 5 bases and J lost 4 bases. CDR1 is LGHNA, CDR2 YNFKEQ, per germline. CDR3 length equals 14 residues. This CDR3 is CASSADRVYNEQFF. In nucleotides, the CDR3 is TGTGCCAGCAGCGCCGACAGGGTATACAATGAGCAGTTCTTC.

CDR3 sequence reads: CASSLRTVETQYF. The CDR3 bases are TGTGCCAGCAGCCTTCGGACAGTCGAGACCCAGTACTTC. This chain links TRBV7-9 with TRBJ2-5, with D perhaps TRBD1 (6 bases). Germline assignment: CDR1 SEHNR and CDR2 FQNEAQ (reference sequence). The length of the CDR3 is 13 residues. The germline V and J ends were trimmed by 5 bases and 5 bases, with 12 bases remaining between them.

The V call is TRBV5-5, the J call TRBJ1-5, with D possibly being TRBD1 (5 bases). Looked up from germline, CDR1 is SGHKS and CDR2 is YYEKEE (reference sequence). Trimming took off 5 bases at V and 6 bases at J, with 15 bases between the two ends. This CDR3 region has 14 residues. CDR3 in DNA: TGTGCCAGCAGTTCAATGGGGGGGTTTCAGCCCCAGCATTTT. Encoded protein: CASSSMGGFQPQHF.

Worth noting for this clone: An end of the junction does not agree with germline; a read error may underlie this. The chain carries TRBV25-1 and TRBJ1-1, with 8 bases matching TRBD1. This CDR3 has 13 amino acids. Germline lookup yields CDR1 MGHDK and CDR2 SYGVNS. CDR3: CASSDRGHLDFLF. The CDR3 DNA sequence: TGTGCCAGCAGTGACAGGGGGCACTTGGATTTTCTCTTT.

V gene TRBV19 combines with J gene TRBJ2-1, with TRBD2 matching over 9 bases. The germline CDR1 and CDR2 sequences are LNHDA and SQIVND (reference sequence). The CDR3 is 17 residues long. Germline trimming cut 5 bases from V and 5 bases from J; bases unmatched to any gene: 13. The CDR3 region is CASSLGIAGAPDNEQFF. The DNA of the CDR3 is TGTGCCAGTAGTCTGGGTATAGCGGGAGCCCCCGACAATGAGCAGTTCTTC.

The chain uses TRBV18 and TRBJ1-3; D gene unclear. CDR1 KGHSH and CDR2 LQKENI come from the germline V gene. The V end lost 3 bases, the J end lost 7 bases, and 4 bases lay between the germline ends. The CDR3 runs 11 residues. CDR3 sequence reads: CASSPGNTIYF. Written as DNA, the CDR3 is TGTGCCAGCTCACCCGGGAACACCATATATTTT.

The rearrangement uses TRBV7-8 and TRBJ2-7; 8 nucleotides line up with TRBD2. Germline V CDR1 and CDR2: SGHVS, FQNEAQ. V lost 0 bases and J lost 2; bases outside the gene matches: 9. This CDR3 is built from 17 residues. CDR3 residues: CASSLAGASGFPYEQYF. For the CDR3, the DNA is TGTGCCAGCAGCTTAGCGGGGGCTAGCGGGTTTCCCTACGAGCAGTACTTC.

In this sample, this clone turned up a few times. CDR3 bases: TGTGCCAGCAGCCAAGACCGGACAGAAGGAAACACCATATATTTT. Encoded protein: CASSQDRTEGNTIYF. The V and J genes are TRBV4-2 and TRBJ1-3, with D perhaps TRBD1 (6 bases). Germline CDR1 is LGHNA and CDR2 is YNFKEQ. The CDR3 has 15 residues. Trimming took off 0 bases at V and 4 bases at J, with 10 bases between the two ends.

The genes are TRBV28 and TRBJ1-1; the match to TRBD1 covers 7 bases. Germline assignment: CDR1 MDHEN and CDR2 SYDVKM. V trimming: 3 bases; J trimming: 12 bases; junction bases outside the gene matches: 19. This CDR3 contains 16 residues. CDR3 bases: TGTGCCAGCAGTTTTTTAGCCGGGACAGCAAATGAGGAATCTTTCTTT. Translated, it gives CASSFLAGTANEESFF.

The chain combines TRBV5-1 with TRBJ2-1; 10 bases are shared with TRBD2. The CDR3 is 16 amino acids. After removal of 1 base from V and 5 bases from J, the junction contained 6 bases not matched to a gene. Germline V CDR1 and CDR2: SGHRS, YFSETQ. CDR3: CASSLNPGLANNEQFF. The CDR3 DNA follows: TGCGCCAGCAGCTTGAACCCGGGACTAGCGAACAATGAGCAGTTCTTC. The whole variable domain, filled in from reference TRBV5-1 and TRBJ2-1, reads KAGVTQTPRYLIKTRGQQVTLSCSPISGHRSVSWYQQTPGQGLQFLFEYFSETQRNKGNFPGRFSGRQFSNSRSEMNVSTLELGDSALYLCASSLNPGLANNEQFFGPGTRLTVL.

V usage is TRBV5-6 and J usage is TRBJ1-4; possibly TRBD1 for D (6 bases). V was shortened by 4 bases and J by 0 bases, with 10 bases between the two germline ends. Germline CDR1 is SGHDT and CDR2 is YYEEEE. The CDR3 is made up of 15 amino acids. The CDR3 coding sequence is TGTGCCAGCAGCCTATACAGGGCAACTAATGAAAAACTGTTTTTT. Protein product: CASSLYRATNEKLFF.

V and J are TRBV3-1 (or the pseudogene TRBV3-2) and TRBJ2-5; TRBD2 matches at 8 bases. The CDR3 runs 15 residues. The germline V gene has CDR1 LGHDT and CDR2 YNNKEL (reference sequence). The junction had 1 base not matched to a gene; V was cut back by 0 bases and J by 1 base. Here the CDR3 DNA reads TGTGCCAGCAGCCAAGAAGGGACTAGCCAAGAGACCCAGTACTTC. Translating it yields CASSQEGTSQETQYF.

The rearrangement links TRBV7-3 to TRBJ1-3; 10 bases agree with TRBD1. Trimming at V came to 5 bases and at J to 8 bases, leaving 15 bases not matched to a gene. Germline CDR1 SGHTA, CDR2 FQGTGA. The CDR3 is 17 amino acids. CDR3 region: CASSPIPGQGLWDTIYF. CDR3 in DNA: TGTGCCAGCAGCCCTATCCCGGGACAGGGGCTTTGGGACACCATATATTTT.